These T cell receptor beta chains were read from a single sample in a study of CD8 T cells in Susac syndrome. Each CDR3 protein gets one entry after TCRdb re-called the immunoSEQ multiplex PCR reads with MiXCR. The sample lists 300,000 to 350,000 distinct CDR3 sequences; approximately 90% were seen once. Sequences were obtained from CD4+ T cells from PBMCs. The receptors originated from a human donor with multiple sclerosis. Each CDR3 is given with its conserved first and last residue. D genes are given only for firm matches.

D | J | V | CDR3 | DNA
NA | TRBJ1-2 | TRBV14 | CASSPNGPYGYTF | TGTGCCAGCAGCCCCAACGGGCCCTATGGCTACACCTTC
NA | TRBJ2-2 | TRBV18 | CASSPQPSTLNTGELFF | TGTGCCAGCTCACCACAACCATCCACCTTGAACACCGGGGAGCTGTTTTTT
NA | TRBJ1-1 | TRBV6-2/TRBV6-3 | CASSYLTGGAEAFF | TGTGCCAGCAGTTACCTGACCGGGGGTGCTGAAGCTTTCTTT
TRBD2 | TRBJ2-3 | TRBV5-1 | CASSLQLAFTSTDTQYF | TGCGCCAGCAGCTTGCAACTAGCGTTTACTAGCACAGATACGCAGTATTTT
NA | TRBJ2-4 | TRBV12-3/TRBV12-4 | CASSLARGPMVAKNIQYF | TGTGCCAGCAGTTTGGCCAGGGGCCCCATGGTAGCCAAAAACATTCAGTACTTC
NA | TRBJ1-1 | TRBV5-1 | CASSLAVGVIPFEAFF | TGCGCCAGCAGCTTGGCCGTGGGTGTGATCCCATTTGAAGCTTTCTTT
NA | TRBJ2-7 | TRBV7-8 | CASSSDTRTVYEQYF | TGTGCCAGCAGTTCGGATACCCGGACAGTTTACGAGCAGTACTTC
NA | TRBJ2-1 | TRBV6-2/TRBV6-3 | CASSYRGDFTDEQFF | TGTGCCAGCAGTTACAGGGGAGATTTTACGGATGAGCAGTTCTTC
NA | TRBJ2-4 | TRBV7-9 | CASSPPPGPF | TGTGCCAGCAGCCCGCCCCCGGGGCCCTTC
NA | TRBJ2-1 | TRBV3-1 | CASSQVSGPAGNEQFF | TGTGCCAGCAGCCAAGTATCCGGACCGGCTGGCAATGAGCAGTTCTTC
NA | TRBJ1-1 | TRBV6-2/TRBV6-3 | CASSYTGGRAEAFF | TGTGCCAGCAGTTACACCGGGGGGCGGGCTGAAGCTTTCTTT
TRBD1 | TRBJ2-2 | TRBV2 | CASSQTGAVTGELFF | TGTGCCAGCAGCCAGACAGGGGCTGTCACCGGGGAGCTGTTTTTT
TRBD2 | TRBJ2-7 | TRBV12-3/TRBV12-4 | CASSVAGGSGEQYF | TGTGCCAGCAGCGTAGCGGGAGGCTCGGGGGAGCAGTACTTC
TRBD2 | TRBJ2-7 | TRBV20-1 | CSARDPRLAGGLAYEQYF | TGCAGTGCTAGAGATCCCCGTTTAGCGGGAGGGCTCGCCTACGAGCAGTACTTC
NA | TRBJ2-7 | TRBV12-3/TRBV12-4 | CASSLERAREQYF | TGTGCCAGCAGTTTAGAGAGAGCGCGCGAGCAGTACTTC
NA | TRBJ1-4 | TRBV10-3 | CAISESFGESIEKLFF | TGTGCCATCAGTGAGTCGTTTGGGGAGTCTATTGAAAAACTGTTTTTT